This passage covers 28 T cell receptor beta chains from one sample sequenced in a study of vaccination effects on CD4 cells after COVID-19. Clones were read by immunoSEQ multiplex PCR, and TCRdb kept only the in-frame ones, dropping some. The repertoire holds 65,000 to 95,000 clones, with over 75% as singletons. Under the ViraFEST assay, PBMC were stimulated with viral peptide pools so that antigen-specific CD4+ T cells expanded. Sequencing was performed afterwards. It was after approximately 11 days of culture that CD4+ T cells were isolated. Each participant was administered two doses of either the BNT162b2 or the mRNA-1273 vaccine. Antigen specificity for these receptors is unknown. The input for sequencing was CD4+ T cells from PBMCs cultured with HCoV-OC43 spike peptides, taken after COVID-19 vaccination. Subset indicated: HCoV-OC43 spike overlapping peptide pool stimulation. The receptor set was obtained from a human donor who received a COVID-19 vaccine.

The chain has TRBV5-1 and TRBJ2-5, with D possibly TRBD1 on 5 matching bases. This CDR3 is built from 13 residues. V dropped 6 bases and J dropped 5 bases, with 14 bases sitting between them. Germline loops: CDR1 SGHRS, CDR2 YFSETQ. The CDR3 sequence: CASTDRLGETQYF. CDR3 DNA sequence: TGCGCCAGCACCGACAGATTAGGGGAGACCCAGTACTTC. The full variable domain, completed using reference TRBV5-1 and TRBJ2-5, is KAGVTQTPRYLIKTRGQQVTLSCSPISGHRSVSWYQQTPGQGLQFLFEYFSETQRNKGNFPGRFSGRQFSNSRSEMNVSTLELGDSALYLCASTDRLGETQYFGPGTRLLVL.

The chain couples TRBV18 to TRBJ2-5; 7 bases line up with TRBD1. The CDR3 length is 13 residues. From germline, CDR1 is KGHSH and CDR2 LQKENI. Unmatched junction bases numbered 4, after V lost 4 bases and J lost 5 bases. CDR3 nucleotides: TGTGCCAGCTCACAGGGGGCCGGCGAGACCCAGTACTTC. Translated, it gives CASSQGAGETQYF.

The J gene is TRBJ1-1, the V gene TRBV6-6; D is undetermined. V gave up 0 bases and J gave up 1 base, with 3 bases separating them. The germline V gene has CDR1 MNHNY and CDR2 SVGAGI (reference sequence). This CDR3 comprises 13 residues. The CDR3 region is CASSYSKNTEAFF. Here the CDR3 DNA reads TGTGCCAGCAGTTACTCTAAGAACACTGAAGCTTTCTTT.

The rearrangement joins TRBV27 to TRBJ2-7; possible D gene TRBD1, 6 bases. With 4 bases removed from V and 4 bases from J, the gap between germline ends came to 11 bases. Per the germline V gene, CDR1 is MNHEY and CDR2 is SMNVEV (reference sequence). The CDR3 has 13 amino acids. The CDR3 coding sequence is TGTGCCAGCAGTTCCTCCGACAGGTACGAGCAGTACGTC. As protein: CASSSSDRYEQYV.

The genes are TRBV15 and TRBJ2-5, with 10 bases lining up with TRBD2. V lost 1 base and J lost 2; bases outside the gene matches: 7. The CDR3 consists of 17 residues. Germline CDR1 is LNHNV and CDR2 is YYDKDF (reference sequence). The CDR3 is CATSRGGLAGEQETQYF. The CDR3 DNA is TGTGCCACCAGCAGAGGTGGGCTAGCGGGGGAGCAAGAGACCCAGTACTTC.

This clone appeared a few times. The chain carries TRBV15 and TRBJ1-2; the D gene is possibly TRBD1 (6 bases). The length of the CDR3 is 17 residues. Germline V gene data show CDR1 as LNHNV and CDR2 as YYDKDF (reference sequence). Trimming took off 0 bases at V and 4 bases at J, with 18 bases between the two ends. DNA for the CDR3: TGTGCCACCAGCAGAGATGGAGAGGGGGGCTCGGTCTATGGCTACACCTTC. It translates to CATSRDGEGGSVYGYTF.

This chain uses TRBV18 with TRBJ2-1; D not certain. The CDR3 length is 15 residues. Germline V gene data show CDR1 as KGHSH and CDR2 as LQKENI. V lost 2 bases, J lost 0 bases, and 8 bases lay in between. The CDR3: CASSPMVGSYNEQFF. The CDR3, as DNA: TGTGCCAGCTCACCAATGGTGGGCTCCTACAATGAGCAGTTCTTC.

J is TRBJ2-7 and V is TRBV7-2, with a weak D call TRBD1 (6 bases). Germline V gene sequence: CDR1 SGHTA, CDR2 FQGNSA. The CDR3 spans 13 residues. The V and J ends lost 4 bases and 5 bases respectively, with 12 bases between them. The CDR3 DNA reads as TGTGCCAGCAGCTACAGGGAAGGTAACGAGCAGTACGTC. Amino acids: CASSYREGNEQYV.

The rearrangement uses TRBV3-1 (or the pseudogene TRBV3-2) and TRBJ1-1, with 8 bases lining up with TRBD1. CDR3 size: 13 residues. Trimming at V came to 8 bases and at J to 4 bases, leaving 6 bases not matched to a gene. CDR1 and CDR2 from the germline V gene are LGHDT and YNNKEL (reference sequence). CDR3 in DNA: TGTGCCAGCCAGACAGGGGTAGGCACTGAAGCTTTCTTT. The encoded protein is CASQTGVGTEAFF.

The chain joins TRBV12-3 or TRBV12-4 to TRBJ2-2; D uncertain. V was pared by 4 bases and J by 13 bases, with 13 bases between. CDR3 size: 12 residues. The CDR3 is CASSSLPGRLFF. Written as DNA, the CDR3 is TGTGCCAGCAGTTCCCTCCCCGGTAGGCTGTTTTTT.

This clone is a singleton in its sample. V is TRBV19 and J is TRBJ1-2; D gene ambiguous. Trimming took off 9 bases at V and 0 bases at J, with 8 bases between the two ends. The CDR3 sequence is 12 residues long. In germline, CDR1 is LNHDA, CDR2 SQIVND (reference sequence). The CDR3 DNA reads as TGTGCCAGCTCCGGAGCTAACTATGGCTACACCTTC. Translating gives CASSGANYGYTF.

The J gene is TRBJ1-6, the V gene TRBV18; 11 bases align to TRBD1. Germline trimming cut 6 bases from V and 6 bases from J; bases unmatched to any gene: 4. Germline V lookup: CDR1 KGHSH, CDR2 LQKENI. The CDR3 is 15 residues long. CDR3 amino acids: CASSQGQGANSPLHF. Written as DNA, the CDR3 is TGTGCCAGCTCCCAAGGACAGGGGGCTAATTCACCCCTCCACTTT.

This rearrangement joins TRBV6-5 to TRBJ2-1, with TRBD2 matching 10 bases. The V gene's germline CDR1 is MNHEY and CDR2 SVGAGI. The CDR3 covers 12 residues. Losses at the gene ends were 7 bases for V and 15 bases for J; bases not matched to a gene: 9. The CDR3 DNA is TGTGCCAGCATTGCTACTAGCGGGGTTGCGTTCTTC. This sequence encodes CASIATSGVAFF.

This clone was seen a single time. The chain couples TRBV24-1 to TRBJ1-4; D remains unclear. The CDR3 has 10 residues. Germline values: CDR1 KGHDR, CDR2 SFDVKD. The V and J ends lost 8 bases and 8 bases respectively, with 5 bases between them. In nucleotides, the CDR3 is TGTGCCACCACAGGCGAAAAACTGTTTTTT. This sequence encodes CATTGEKLFF.

V is TRBV6-5 and J is TRBJ1-1, with 9 bases fitting TRBD1. Germline V gives CDR1 MNHEY, CDR2 SVGAGI. The V segment lost 0 bases and the J segment 7 bases; nucleotides outside the gene matches: 6. The CDR3 has 15 residues. CDR3 DNA: TGTGCCAGCAGTTACTCGATGGGGACAGGGAGTGAAGCTTTCTTT. Amino acid sequence: CASSYSMGTGSEAFF.

This clone was detected a few times. The rearrangement uses TRBV5-1 and TRBJ1-1; no definite D call. Trimming left V 1 base short and J 2 bases short, with 9 bases between. Germline CDR1 SGHRS, CDR2 YFSETQ. This CDR3 region has 14 residues. The CDR3 loop is CASSLTAGNTEAFF. In DNA, the CDR3 is TGCGCCAGCAGCTTGACGGCGGGAAACACTGAAGCTTTCTTT.

The chain recombines TRBV21-1 with TRBJ2-2; the DNA was not used to check the table's D call, TRBD1. TRBV21-1 is flagged as a pseudogene. The CDR3 has 20 residues. This CDR3 reads CASSKVSGTGRSRNTGELFF. The CDR3 nucleotides read TGTGCCAGCAGCAAAGTCTCCGGGACAGGGCGATCGCGGAACACCGGGGAGCTGTTTTTT.

This clone has a handful of counts. The V and J genes are TRBV18 and TRBJ1-6; 8 nucleotides agree with TRBD1. V lost 6 bases and J lost 10; bases outside the gene matches: 8. Germline assignment: CDR1 KGHSH and CDR2 LQKENI. The CDR3 is made up of 14 amino acids. This chain's CDR3 is CASSRQGLRSPLHF. Written as DNA, the CDR3 is TGTGCCAGCTCGCGACAGGGGCTAAGGTCACCCCTCCACTTT.

The chain joins TRBV5-1 to TRBJ1-6; D not resolved. Trimming left V 4 bases short and J 8 bases short, with 10 bases between. CDR1 SGHRS and CDR2 YFSETQ come from the germline V gene. The CDR3 runs 13 residues. This CDR3 is CASSALQDSPLHF. CDR3 bases: TGCGCCAGCAGCGCCCTACAAGATTCACCCCTCCACTTT. The complete variable domain, with remaining parts taken from reference TRBV5-1 and TRBJ1-6, reads KAGVTQTPRYLIKTRGQQVTLSCSPISGHRSVSWYQQTPGQGLQFLFEYFSETQRNKGNFPGRFSGRQFSNSRSEMNVSTLELGDSALYLCASSALQDSPLHFGNGTRLTVT.

This clone showed up just once. CDR3 protein: CASTTTGGIVGTEAFF. The DNA of the CDR3 is TGTGCCAGCACCACGACAGGGGGCATAGTAGGCACTGAAGCTTTCTTT. This sequence joins TRBV6-6 and TRBJ1-1; 10 bases agree with TRBD1. The ends lost 7 bases at V and 4 bases at J; junction bases unmatched: 12. The CDR3 is 16 amino acids. Germline V gives CDR1 MNHNY, CDR2 SVGAGI (reference sequence).

The chain has TRBV20-1 and TRBJ1-2; D is unresolved. This CDR3 has 11 amino acids. Germline loops: CDR1 DFQATT, CDR2 SNEGSKA (reference sequence). Trimming left V 3 bases short and J 8 bases short, with 10 bases between. For the CDR3, the DNA is TGCAGTGCTAGTAATGGTGGAGGCTACACCTTC. This sequence encodes CSASNGGGYTF.

This clone has only one observation. The V and J genes are TRBV7-2 and TRBJ2-6; 8 bases align to TRBD1. The V segment lost 5 bases and the J segment 12 bases; nucleotides outside the gene matches: 12. The CDR3 runs to 15 residues. Germline-derived CDR1 and CDR2 are SGHTA and FQGNSA. CDR3 nucleotide sequence: TGTGCCAGCAGCCCCAGGACAGGGAGGACTACCGTCCTGACTTTC. This codes for CASSPRTGRTTVLTF.

The rearrangement joins TRBV25-1 to TRBJ2-1; 8 nucleotides align to TRBD2. The CDR3 has 14 residues. V lost 6 bases, J lost 6 bases, and 7 bases stayed unmatched. Per germline, CDR1 MGHDK and CDR2 SYGVNS. CDR3 sequence: CASSGGAILNEQFF. CDR3 DNA: TGTGCCAGCAGCGGGGGGGCCATTCTCAATGAGCAGTTCTTC. The full variable domain, in which reference TRBV25-1 and TRBJ2-1 provide the parts outside the CDR3, is EADIYQTPRYLVIGTGKKITLECSQTMGHDKMYWYQQDPGMELHLIHYSYGVNSTEKGDLSSESTVSRIRTEHFPLTLESARPSHTSQYLCASSGGAILNEQFFGPGTRLTVL.

This clone came up a few times. V is TRBV5-1 and J is TRBJ2-7, with D possibly TRBD2 on 5 matching bases. With 4 bases removed from V and 7 bases from J, the gap between germline ends came to 18 bases. The CDR3 is 14 residues long. Germline CDR1 is SGHRS and CDR2 is YFSETQ. In DNA, the CDR3 is TGCGCCAGCAGCGGCGGGCTTACGGGGTCGGAGCAGTACGTC. The encoded protein is CASSGGLTGSEQYV.

This clone occurred a few times. The chain combines TRBV2 with TRBJ1-3, with 7 bases fitting TRBD1. The V gene end was trimmed by 8 bases and the J gene end by 0 bases; junction bases not matched to a gene: 4. The germline V gene has CDR1 SNHLY and CDR2 FYNNEI. The CDR3 contains 14 residues. CDR3 DNA sequence: TGTGCCAGCCGGACAGGCTTCTCTGGAAACACCATATATTTT. Translation: CASRTGFSGNTIYF.

The chain combines TRBV14 with TRBJ1-6; no firm D call. Trimming pared 0 bases from V and 11 bases from J, leaving 11 bases between. The CDR3 is 14 amino acids. From germline, CDR1 is SGHDN and CDR2 FVKESK. CDR3 sequence reads: CASSQDLAWTPLHF. The CDR3 coding sequence is TGTGCCAGCAGCCAAGATCTCGCTTGGACACCCCTCCACTTT.

The chain couples TRBV28 to TRBJ2-5, with 11 bases aligning to TRBD2. This CDR3 is built from 16 residues. V lost 6 bases, J lost 0 bases, and 6 bases stayed unmatched. The V gene's germline CDR1 is MDHEN and CDR2 SYDVKM. DNA for the CDR3: TGTGCCAGCAGCTCATATAGCGGGGGGGACCAAGAGACCCAGTACTTC. Amino acids: CASSSYSGGDQETQYF.

V and J are TRBV6-5 and TRBJ2-7; D is unclear. Germline lookup yields CDR1 MNHEY and CDR2 SVGAGI. V was shortened by 4 bases and J by 0 bases, with 13 bases between the two germline ends. CDR3 length: 15 amino acids. Here the CDR3 DNA reads TGTGCCAGCAGTTGGCGACGCGAGAGCTCCTACGAGCAGTACGTC. Residues: CASSWRRESSYEQYV.